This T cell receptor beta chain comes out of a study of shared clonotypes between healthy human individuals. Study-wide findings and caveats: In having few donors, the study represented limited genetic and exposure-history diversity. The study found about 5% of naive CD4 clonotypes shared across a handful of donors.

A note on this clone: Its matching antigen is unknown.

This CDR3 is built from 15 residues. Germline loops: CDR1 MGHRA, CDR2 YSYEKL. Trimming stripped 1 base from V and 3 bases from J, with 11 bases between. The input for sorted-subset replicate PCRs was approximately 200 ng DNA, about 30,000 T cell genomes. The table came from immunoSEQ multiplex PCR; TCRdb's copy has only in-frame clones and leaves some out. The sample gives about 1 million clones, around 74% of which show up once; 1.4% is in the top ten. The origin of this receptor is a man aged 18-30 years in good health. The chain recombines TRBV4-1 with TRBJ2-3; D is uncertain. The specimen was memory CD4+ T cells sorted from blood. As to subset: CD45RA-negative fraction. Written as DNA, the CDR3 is TGCGCCAGCAGCCAAGGCGACGGTTGGACAGATACGCAGTATTTT. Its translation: CASSQGDGWTDTQYF.